Each of the 17 T cell receptor beta chains below was sequenced from the same sample in a study of Ad26.COV2.S vaccination and SARS-CoV-2 variants. The treatment is: around 19 received Ad26.COV2.S at low or high dose, single or two shots; roughly five received placebo; per-sample allocation not given. Sampling took place 63 days after the first vaccine or placebo injection. Sequencing used immunoSEQ multiplex PCR; TCRdb keeps in-frame clones, though not all of them. Of 300,000 to 350,000 clones in the sample, roughly 90% are singletons; the top ten hold 4.5% to 7%. The sample consisted of peripheral blood, taken in a trial of Ad26.COV2.S vaccine versus placebo. Receptors originate from a person between 18 and 65 years old who received the Ad26.COV2.S COVID-19 vaccine or a placebo.

The rearrangement joins TRBV27 to TRBJ1-4, with D perhaps TRBD1 (5 bases). This CDR3 contains 20 residues. CDR1 MNHEY and CDR2 SMNVEV come from the germline V gene (reference sequence). The V and J ends lost 0 bases and 3 bases respectively, with 23 bases between them. CDR3 sequence reads: CASSLSFGTATIPSNEKLFF. The CDR3, as DNA: TGTGCCAGCAGTTTATCGTTCGGGACGGCCACCATACCCTCTAATGAAAAACTGTTTTTT.

The CDR3 here is CASSPRDTPNTEAFF. DNA for the CDR3: TGTGCCAGCTCACCACGGGACACGCCTAACACTGAAGCTTTCTTT. The chain carries TRBV18 and TRBJ1-1, with D perhaps TRBD1 (6 bases). The CDR3 runs to 15 residues. Germline V CDR1 and CDR2: KGHSH, LQKENI. V was cut by 1 base and J by 2 bases, with 11 bases left in between.

The chain recombines TRBV3-1 (or the pseudogene TRBV3-2) with TRBJ1-2, with 9 bases fitting TRBD1. Trimming removed 3 bases from V and 5 bases from J; junction bases left unmatched: 7. Germline V CDR1 and CDR2: LGHDT, YNNKEL (reference sequence). The CDR3 runs to 15 residues. This CDR3 reads CASSQKDRGVYGYTF. The CDR3 DNA reads TGTGCCAGCAGCCAGAAAGACAGGGGGGTTTATGGCTACACCTTC.

The V and J genes are TRBV3-1 (or the pseudogene TRBV3-2) and TRBJ1-1; D unclear. V was cut by 4 bases and J by 1 base, with 7 bases left in between. Germline V gene data show CDR1 as LGHDT and CDR2 as YNNKEL (reference sequence). CDR3 length: 13 amino acids. The CDR3 reads CASSPSENTEAFF. DNA for the CDR3: TGTGCCAGCAGCCCATCCGAGAACACTGAAGCTTTCTTT.

The J gene is TRBJ2-1, the V gene TRBV5-6; TRBD1 aligns across 8 bases. The V segment lost 2 bases and the J segment 8 bases; nucleotides outside the gene matches: 6. The CDR3 spans 14 residues. Germline V lookup: CDR1 SGHDT, CDR2 YYEEEE. CDR3 in amino acids: CASSFGQGSHEQFF. The CDR3 bases are TGTGCCAGCAGCTTCGGACAGGGTTCGCATGAGCAGTTCTTC. The whole variable domain, remainder taken from reference TRBV5-6 and TRBJ2-1, is DAGVTQSPTHLIKTRGQQVTLRCSPKSGHDTVSWYQQALGQGPQFIFQYYEEEERQRGNFPDRFSGHQFPNYSSELNVNALLLGDSALYLCASSFGQGSHEQFFGPGTRLTVL.

The table lists this clone with a count of one. The chain joins TRBV6-5 to TRBJ1-6, with 8 nucleotides matching TRBD1. CDR1 and CDR2 from the germline V gene are MNHEY and SVGAGI. Unmatched junction bases numbered 4, after V lost 4 bases and J lost 5 bases. The CDR3 has 15 amino acids. The CDR3 loop is CASSFDRGNNSPLHF. CDR3 DNA sequence: TGTGCCAGCAGTTTTGACAGGGGAAATAATTCACCCCTCCACTTT.

This rearrangement joins TRBV30 to TRBJ1-5, with no clear D. Germline values: CDR1 GTSNPN, CDR2 SVGIG (reference sequence). The CDR3 totals 13 residues. Trimming removed 1 base from V and 7 bases from J, with 11 bases in between. In nucleotides, the CDR3 is TGTGCCTGGAGTGGGATCACCGGGCAGCCCCAGCATTTT. Translated, it gives CAWSGITGQPQHF.

The chain has TRBV7-8 and TRBJ2-1, with unresolved D. Between the trimmed V and J ends, which lost 5 bases and 7 bases, there was a span of 12 bases. Germline V gives CDR1 SGHVS, CDR2 FQNEAQ. This CDR3 region has 13 residues. DNA of the CDR3: TGTGCCAGCAGCCCACGCGAAAGGAATGAGCAGTTCTTC. It is translated as CASSPRERNEQFF.

V gene TRBV7-6 combines with J gene TRBJ1-4; D perhaps matches TRBD1 (5 bases). CDR1 is SGHVS and CDR2 is FNYEAQ in the germline V gene. Trimming took off 1 base at V and 10 bases at J, with 10 bases between the two ends. The CDR3 runs to 13 residues. CDR3 nucleotide sequence: TGTGCCAGCAGCTTAGAAGAAACAGGAAAACTGTTTTTT. Its protein is CASSLEETGKLFF.

The J gene is TRBJ1-1, the V gene TRBV6-2 or TRBV6-3; TRBD1 aligns across 7 bases. Trimming removed 5 bases from V and 4 bases from J; junction bases left unmatched: 22. The germline V gene encodes CDR1 MNHEY and CDR2 SVGEGT. This CDR3 has 19 residues. CDR3 in DNA: TGTGCCAGCAGTCCAACGCCGGGACAGTTAGTTCCCTCGGGCACTGAAGCTTTCTTT. This gives the protein CASSPTPGQLVPSGTEAFF.

This clone appeared a few times. V and J are TRBV10-3 and TRBJ1-1, with TRBD1 as a possible D gene (5 bases). The ends were cut back, 2 bases at V and 1 base at J, with 5 bases in the middle. Germline V gene sequence: CDR1 ENHRY, CDR2 SYGVKD. The CDR3 is made up of 13 amino acids. The CDR3 sequence is CAISERGNTEAFF. CDR3 DNA: TGTGCCATCAGTGAGAGGGGGAACACTGAAGCTTTCTTT.

This sequence joins TRBV6-5 and TRBJ1-3; maybe TRBD1 (6 bases). This CDR3 has 15 amino acids. V was clipped by 6 bases and J by 4 bases, with 16 bases between them. The germline V gene encodes CDR1 MNHEY and CDR2 SVGAGI. CDR3 residues: CASSSGGAGGNTIYF. The CDR3 nucleotides are TGTGCCAGCAGCTCCGGGGGCGCCGGGGGAAACACCATATATTTT.

The chain is built from TRBV29-1 and TRBJ1-2; D is uncertain. Germline values: CDR1 SQVTM, CDR2 ANQGSEA. The CDR3 runs to 13 residues. V shed 1 base and J shed 3 bases, with 9 bases lying between them. The CDR3 is CSVEGSADYGYTF. The CDR3 nucleotides are TGCAGCGTTGAAGGGTCAGCCGACTATGGCTACACCTTC.

The gene calls are TRBV5-4 and TRBJ1-1; D not resolved. Deletions cut 5 bases from V and 1 base from J, with 3 bases between. The CDR3 has 11 residues. Germline V gene lookup returns CDR1 SGHNT and CDR2 YYREEE (reference sequence). The CDR3 DNA reads as TGTGCCAGCAGGCGGAACACTGAAGCTTTCTTT. The encoded protein is CASRRNTEAFF.

The table lists this clone with a count of one. This chain links TRBV4-3 with TRBJ1-2; TRBD1 might be the D (5 bases). Germline loops: CDR1 LGHNA, CDR2 YSLEER. This CDR3 is built from 12 residues. Trimming cost V 3 bases and J 8 bases, with 10 bases left between them. This chain's CDR3 is CASSQGTKGYTF. The CDR3 DNA sequence: TGCGCCAGCAGCCAGGGGACTAAAGGCTACACCTTC.

The chain combines TRBV6-5 with TRBJ1-4, with 9 bases lining up with TRBD1. The CDR3 runs 15 residues. V was pared by 4 bases and J by 7 bases, with 7 bases of the junction left unmatched. Germline CDR1 is MNHEY and CDR2 is SVGAGI. This CDR3 reads CASSFRDRDTEKLFF. The CDR3 DNA sequence: TGTGCCAGCAGTTTCCGGGACAGGGATACTGAAAAACTGTTTTTT.

The V and J genes are TRBV2 and TRBJ2-2; D assignment may be TRBD1 or TRBD2 (6 bases each). The CDR3 is made up of 14 amino acids. V lost 6 bases and J 0 bases, leaving 8 bases between the germline ends. Germline V gene lookup returns CDR1 SNHLY and CDR2 FYNNEI. The CDR3 DNA sequence: TGTGCCAGCAGCGGGGGCGCGAACACCGGGGAGCTGTTTTTT. This sequence encodes CASSGGANTGELFF.